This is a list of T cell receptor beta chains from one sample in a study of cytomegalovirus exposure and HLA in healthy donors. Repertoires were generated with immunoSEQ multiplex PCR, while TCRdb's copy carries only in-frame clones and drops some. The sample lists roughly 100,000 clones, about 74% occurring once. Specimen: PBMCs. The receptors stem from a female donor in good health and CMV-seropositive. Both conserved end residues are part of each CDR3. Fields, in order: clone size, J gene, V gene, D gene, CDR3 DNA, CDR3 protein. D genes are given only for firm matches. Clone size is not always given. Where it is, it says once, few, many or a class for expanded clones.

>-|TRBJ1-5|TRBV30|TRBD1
TGTGCCTGGAGGGGACAGGGCAATCAGCCCCAGCATTTT
CAWRGQGNQPQHF
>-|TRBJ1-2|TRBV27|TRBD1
TGTGCCAGCAGTTTCTCGGACAGGCACTATGGCTACACCTTC
CASSFSDRHYGYTF
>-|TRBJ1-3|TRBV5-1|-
TGCGCCAGCAGCTCCGATTCTATTATCCGTGGTCCTGGCTCTGGAAACACCATATATTTT
CASSSDSIIRGPGSGNTIYF
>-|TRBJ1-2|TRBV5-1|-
TGCGCCAGCACCCTTGGTGAGAGGTATGGCTACACCTTC
CASTLGERYGYTF
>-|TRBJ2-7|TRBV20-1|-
TGCAGTGTTCCTGGCCCCTACGAGCAGTACTTC
CSVPGPYEQYF
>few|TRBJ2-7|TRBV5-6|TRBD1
TGTGCCAGCAGGCGGACAGGGGGCATCTACGAGCAGTACTTC
CASRRTGGIYEQYF
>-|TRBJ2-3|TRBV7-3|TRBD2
TGTGCCAGCAGCCGTAGCGGGGGGGCGGGAGATACGCAGTATTTT
CASSRSGGAGDTQYF
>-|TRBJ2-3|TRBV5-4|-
TGTGCCAGCAGCTCAGGGTCTACCACAGATACGCAGTATTTT
CASSSGSTTDTQYF
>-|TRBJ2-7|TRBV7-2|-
TGTGCCAGCAGCCCTGGACAGTCCTACGAGCAGTACTTC
CASSPGQSYEQYF
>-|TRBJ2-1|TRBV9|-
TGTGCCAGCAGCGTAGGGGGCCAGGTAACTGAGCAGTTCTTC
CASSVGGQVTEQFF
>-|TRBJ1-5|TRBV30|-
TGTGCCTGGAGTGTAGGGCAGGGGTTCGGTCCCCAGCATTTT
CAWSVGQGFGPQHF
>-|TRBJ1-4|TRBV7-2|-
TGTGCCAGCAGCATCCGGAGAGCAACTAATGAAAAACTGTTTTTT
CASSIRRATNEKLFF
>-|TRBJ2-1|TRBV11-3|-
TGTGCCAGCAGCACGACGGGTGGTGGTGAGCAGTTCTTC
CASSTTGGGEQFF
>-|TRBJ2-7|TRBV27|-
TGTGCCACCAGCCTCACAGGGGAGGCCTACGGGCAGTACTTC
CATSLTGEAYGQYF
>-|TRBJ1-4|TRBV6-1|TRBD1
TGTGCCAGCAGTGAGACAGGGGGGCGAGAAAAACTGTTTTTT
CASSETGGREKLFF
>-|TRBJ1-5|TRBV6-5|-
TGTGCCAGCAGTGTGGGGACAAGGAAGGATCAGCCCCAGCATTTT
CASSVGTRKDQPQHF
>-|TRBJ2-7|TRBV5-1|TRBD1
TGCGCCAGCAGCCACCGGGACAGGACCCACGAGCAGTACTTC
CASSHRDRTHEQYF
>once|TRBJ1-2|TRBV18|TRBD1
TGTGCCAGCTCACCAGGACAGGAGTATGGCTACACCTTC
CASSPGQEYGYTF
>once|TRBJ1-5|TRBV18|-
TGTGCCAGCTCCGCGACAGGTAATAGCAATCAGCCCCAGCATTTT
CASSATGNSNQPQHF
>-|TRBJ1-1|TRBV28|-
TGTGCCAGCAGTCCACCGGGGGGGCGCGCTGAAGCTTTCTTT
CASSPPGGRAEAFF
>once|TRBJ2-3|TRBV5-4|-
TGTGCCAGCAGCTTGGAGGTATGGGGCGCCAAAACAGATACGCAGTATTTT
CASSLEVWGAKTDTQYF
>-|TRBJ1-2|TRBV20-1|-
TGCAGTGGCGGCGAGCCCTATGGCTACACCTTC
CSGGEPYGYTF
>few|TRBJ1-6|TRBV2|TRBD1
TGTGCCACGGGGACAGGATCTAGCGTTCTGGGTTCACCCCTCCACTTT
CATGTGSSVLGSPLHF
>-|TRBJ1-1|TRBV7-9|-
TGTGCCAGCAGCTTAGTTGGGCAGCGGGCGACTGAAGCTTTCTTT
CASSLVGQRATEAFF
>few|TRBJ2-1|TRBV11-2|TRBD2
TGTGCCAGCAGCTTAAGACTAGCGGGTTACGATGAGCAGTTCTTC
CASSLRLAGYDEQFF
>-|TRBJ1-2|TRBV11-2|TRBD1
TGTGCCAGCAGCGCCGGGACAGGGGGCGATGGCTACACCTTC
CASSAGTGGDGYTF
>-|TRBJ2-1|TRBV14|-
-
CASSQVGRGAWFF
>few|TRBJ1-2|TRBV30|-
TGTGCCTGGAGGACAGGCTATGGCTACACCTTC
CAWRTGYGYTF
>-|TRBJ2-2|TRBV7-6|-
TGTGCCAGCAGCTTAGGGGCTAGCGCTAACACCGGGGAGCTGTTTTTT
CASSLGASANTGELFF
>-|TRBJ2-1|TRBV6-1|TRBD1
TGTGCCAGCAGTAAGACAGGGACCTACAATGAGCAGTTCTTC
CASSKTGTYNEQFF